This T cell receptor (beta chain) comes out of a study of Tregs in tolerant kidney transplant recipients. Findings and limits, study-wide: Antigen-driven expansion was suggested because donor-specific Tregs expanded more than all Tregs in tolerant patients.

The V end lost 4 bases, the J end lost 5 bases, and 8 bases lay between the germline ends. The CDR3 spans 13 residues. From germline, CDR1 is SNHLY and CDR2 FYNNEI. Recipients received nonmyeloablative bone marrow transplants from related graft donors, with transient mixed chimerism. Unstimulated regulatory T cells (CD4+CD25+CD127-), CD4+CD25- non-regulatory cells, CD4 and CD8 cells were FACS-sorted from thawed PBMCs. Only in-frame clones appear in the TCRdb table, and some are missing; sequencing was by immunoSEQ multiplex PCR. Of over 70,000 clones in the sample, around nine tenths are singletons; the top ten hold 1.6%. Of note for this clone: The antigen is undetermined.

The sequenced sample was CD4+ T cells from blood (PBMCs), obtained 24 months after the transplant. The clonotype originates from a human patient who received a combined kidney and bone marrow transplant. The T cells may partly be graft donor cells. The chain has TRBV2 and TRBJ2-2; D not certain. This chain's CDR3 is CASSVSATGELFF. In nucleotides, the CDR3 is TGTGCCAGCAGTGTTAGTGCAACCGGGGAGCTGTTTTTT.